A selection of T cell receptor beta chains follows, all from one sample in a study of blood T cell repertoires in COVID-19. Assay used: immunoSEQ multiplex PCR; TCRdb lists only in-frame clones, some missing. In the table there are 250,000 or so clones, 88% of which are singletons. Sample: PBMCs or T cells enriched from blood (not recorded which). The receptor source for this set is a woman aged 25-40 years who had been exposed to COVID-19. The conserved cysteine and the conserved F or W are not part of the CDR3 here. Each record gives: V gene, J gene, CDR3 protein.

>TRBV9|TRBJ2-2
ASSPRGSANTGELF
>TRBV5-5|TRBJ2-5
ASSLAGYSGETQY
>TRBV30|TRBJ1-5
AWRDSHGYQPQH
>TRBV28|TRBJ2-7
ASSLTAFRGRAYEQY
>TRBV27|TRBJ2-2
ASSSGTVPLTGELF
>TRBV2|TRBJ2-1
ASSDHRLAGSYNEQF
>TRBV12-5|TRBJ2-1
ASALAGGPNEQF
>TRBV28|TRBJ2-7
ASSLSGEREQY
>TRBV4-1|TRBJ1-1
ASMTQGAGRNTEAF
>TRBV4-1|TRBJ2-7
ASSQVMRGPLEQY
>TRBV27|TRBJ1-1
ASSLWPGNTEAF
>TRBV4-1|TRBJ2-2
ASSRSVGNTGELF
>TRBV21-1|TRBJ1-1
ASSPPGQGAPNTEAF
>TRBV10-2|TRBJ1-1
ASSDWGREAF
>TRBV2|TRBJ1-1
ASSDPITGAQDTEAF
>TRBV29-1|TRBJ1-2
SVVNSGGDGYT
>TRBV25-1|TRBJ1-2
ASSEFAIGYT
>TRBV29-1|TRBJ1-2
SVGGGGYT
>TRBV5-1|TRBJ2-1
ASSLPGLAVYNEQF
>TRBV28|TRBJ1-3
ASSFPSSLPGNTIY